The clone carrying this T cell receptor beta chain occurred once. The antigen remains undetermined. The sample belongs to a study of T cell responses to AZD1222 COVID-19 vaccine. Findings of the study overall: At baseline, just five to seven AZD1222 recipients tested seropositive. The donor cohort was predominantly white British with a female majority, and clonal diversity may have been underestimated. Spike-specific TCR depth and breadth grew after two AZD1222 doses.

TCRdb's table, derived via immunoSEQ multiplex PCR, lists solely in-frame clones and lacks some. The sample contains about 190,000 clones, just over 90% of which appear only once. V shed 2 bases, J shed 7 bases, and the junction held 10 bases outside the gene matches. Germline loops: CDR1 MNHEY, CDR2 SMNVEV (reference sequence). The CDR3 is 15 amino acids. Sequenced here: peripheral blood, sampled 28 days after the second dose of the MenACWY control vaccine. The V and J genes are TRBV27 and TRBJ2-7, with 8 bases aligning to TRBD2. This receptor was identified in an adult who received the MenACWY meningococcal vaccine as a control. CDR3 amino acids: CASSLMASGLGEQYF. The CDR3 coding sequence is TGTGCCAGCAGTTTAATGGCTAGCGGGCTGGGGGAGCAGTACTTC.